Listed below are T cell receptor beta chains from one sample, sequenced in a study of CD8 T cells in Susac syndrome. TCRdb reprocessed the immunoSEQ multiplex PCR reads via MiXCR and lists one record per CDR3 protein. This repertoire shows about 150,000 distinct CDR3 sequences, just under 97% found once; its top ten account for 0.14% to 0.15%. Sequences were obtained from CD8+ T cells from PBMCs. The receptor source for this set is a human donor with multiple sclerosis. The CDR3 runs from the conserved cysteine through the conserved F or W. The order of the fields is D gene, clone size, V gene, J gene, CDR3 DNA, CDR3 protein. A D gene is named only where the DNA matches it firmly. Size tells how often a clone was seen (once, few, many) or the class of an expanded clone, and some rows leave it out.

.	.	TRBV25-1	TRBJ1-1	TGTGCCAGCAGTGAATCCCTGTACACTGAAGCTTTCTTT	CASSESLYTEAFF
TRBD1	.	TRBV20-1	TRBJ2-7	TGCAGTGCTAGGCCCTGGGGGACAGGGGGCTCCTACGAGCAGTACTTC	CSARPWGTGGSYEQYF
.	.	TRBV7-8	TRBJ2-5	TGTGCCAGCAGCTTAGGGGAGTGGCAAGAGACCCAGTACTTC	CASSLGEWQETQYF
.	few	TRBV30	TRBJ1-2	TGTGCCTGTCTTGAGGGGTTCAATGGCTACACCTTC	CACLEGFNGYTF
.	.	TRBV27	TRBJ2-3	TGTGCCAGCAGTTTCGAGGTGGGCTTAGATACGCAGTATTTT	CASSFEVGLDTQYF
TRBD2	.	TRBV27	TRBJ2-5	TGTGCCAGCAGTCCAGTCAGCGGGGTGGGCGAGACCCAGTACTTC	CASSPVSGVGETQYF
.	.	TRBV20-1	TRBJ2-3	TGCAGTGCTGAGTCCGGGGGGCGGGGTTTCACAGATACGCAGTATTTT	CSAESGGRGFTDTQYF
.	.	TRBV2	TRBJ2-1	TGTGCCGGGAAGCAAGCACTCAGGGACAATGAGCAGTTCTTC	CAGKQALRDNEQFF
.	.	TRBV30	TRBJ2-3	TGTGCCTGGAGTACAGGGGGGGAGACAGATACGCAGTATTTT	CAWSTGGETDTQYF
TRBD2	.	TRBV20-1	TRBJ2-7	TGCAGTGCGCCCTCTAGCGGGTTCCCCTACGAGCAGTACTTC	CSAPSSGFPYEQYF
TRBD2	.	TRBV18	TRBJ2-3	TGTGCCAGCTCACTCGCCTTGGCGGGGGGGCAGCAAGATACGCAGTATTTT	CASSLALAGGQQDTQYF
TRBD1	.	TRBV20-1	TRBJ1-1	TGCAGTGCTAGATACCGGGACAGGCGAGTCGAAGCTTTCTTT	CSARYRDRRVEAFF
.	.	TRBV12-3/TRBV12-4	TRBJ2-3	TGTGCCAGCAATAAGGAGTCCACAGATACGCAGTATTTT	CASNKESTDTQYF
.	.	TRBV9	TRBJ2-3	TGTGCCAGCAGCATGACAGACACAGATACGCAGTATTTT	CASSMTDTDTQYF
.	.	TRBV7-2	TRBJ2-1	TGTGCCAGCACCATAATCACTAGTAATGAGCAGTTCTTC	CASTIITSNEQFF
.	once	TRBV4-1	TRBJ2-1	TGCGCCAGCAGCCAAGGAGCAGGCGTAATCTACAATGAGCAGTTCTTC	CASSQGAGVIYNEQFF
TRBD1	.	TRBV6-2/TRBV6-3	TRBJ1-5	TGTGCCAGCAGTTACCCAGGACAGGGGGCCAGCAATCAGCCCCAGCATTTT	CASSYPGQGASNQPQHF
.	.	TRBV30	TRBJ1-1	TGTGCCTGCTACTCCGGGAACACTGAAGCTTTCTTT	CACYSGNTEAFF
.	.	TRBV27	TRBJ2-1	TGTGCCAGCAGTTTACTCCAGACAGGAGGCTCCTACAATGAGCAGTTCTTC	CASSLLQTGGSYNEQFF
.	.	TRBV20-1	TRBJ1-1	TGCAGTGCGACTGCACGGAACACTGAAGCTTTCTTT	CSATARNTEAFF
.	.	TRBV9	TRBJ1-1	TGTGCCAGCAGCGTAGGATACGGGGCCAGGGAAGCTTTCTTT	CASSVGYGAREAFF
TRBD2	once	TRBV9	TRBJ2-5	TGTGCCAGCAGCCCTCCACCTAGCGGGGGGAGGGAGACCCAGTACTTC	CASSPPPSGGRETQYF
.	.	TRBV6-6	TRBJ1-2	TGTGCCAGCAGCACAGGGCTAGAGGGCTACACCTTC	CASSTGLEGYTF